This T cell receptor (beta chain) is drawn from a study of blood T cell repertoires in COVID-19 (dated by TCRdb to 2019 to 2021). Regarding the complete study: The collaborator samples originated in the United States, Italy and Spain and spanned the acute and convalescent phases of COVID-19. The samples were drawn from two sources: the first 160 participants of the ongoing ImmuneRACE study, and 1,000 to 1,500 subjects contributed by 6 global collaborators. Subjects who had been exposed to COVID-19, were actively infected with it, or had recovered from it provided the deeply sampled blood TCRbeta repertoires that made up the dataset. The material from the prospective study consisted of cDNA or gDNA derived from T cells, B-cell-depleted T cells, or PBMCs. Sample metadata almost always included a de-identified subject ID, COVID-19 status, age in years and sex. A freely available public database, intended as a resource for researchers studying the immune response to SARS-CoV-2, is where the repertoires were released. Where available, HLA class I and class II types were taken from metadata supplied by the sample provider and were not determined by assay-based typing.

Collaborating institutions collected whole blood in K2EDTA tubes following their own protocols. For TCRbeta analysis, collaborators shipped samples as frozen whole blood, isolated PBMCs, or DNA extracted from either of those sample types. The immunoSEQ Assay, a bias-controlled multiplex PCR, was used to amplify TCRbeta CDR3 regions from genomic DNA. Per the source publication's procedure: Within the assay, amplification of reference gene primers was used to estimate how many nucleated cells each sample contained. To quantify the absolute abundance of each unique TCRbeta CDR3 rearrangement, sequence reads were collapsed and filtered. For each sample, productive Simpson clonality was calculated by taking the square root of Simpson's diversity index across productive rearrangements. The table was pulled from immuneACCESS by TCRdb, which kept in-frame rearrangements only. Such tables lose some clones; where checked, under half of the loss comes from unresolved V genes, and the rest has no known cause. Clone size and V and J calls were adopted from that table, with D and trimming inferred from the DNA. The table for this sample lists 280,000 or so clones; approximately 91% of them were counted only once. In total, the top ten clones hold just under 9.5% of the sample.

CDR1 and CDR2 were assigned from the germline V gene as KGHSH and LQKENI. Trimming removed 6 bases from V and 0 bases from J; the gene matches leave 4 bases unexplained. Taken from cysteine to phenylalanine, the CDR3 has 14 residues. Only the CDR3 part of the read is kept: 42 bases, read in frame from the first base. General conclusions and limits of the study: The amount of clinical and demographic metadata varied by source and participant and was provided uncurated.

On this clone itself: The antigen it binds to is not known. Qualities for individual bases were not recorded, and no much larger clone is one base off.

This sequence uses TRBV18 and TRBJ2-5; TRBD1 aligns with 7 central bases. The clonotype was recovered from a man between 18 and 29 years old with active or convalescent COVID-19. Sequences were obtained from peripheral blood. The CDR3 loop reads CASSRGQYQETQYF. The DNA reads TGTGCCAGCTCTCGGGGACAGTACCAAGAGACCCAGTACTTC.